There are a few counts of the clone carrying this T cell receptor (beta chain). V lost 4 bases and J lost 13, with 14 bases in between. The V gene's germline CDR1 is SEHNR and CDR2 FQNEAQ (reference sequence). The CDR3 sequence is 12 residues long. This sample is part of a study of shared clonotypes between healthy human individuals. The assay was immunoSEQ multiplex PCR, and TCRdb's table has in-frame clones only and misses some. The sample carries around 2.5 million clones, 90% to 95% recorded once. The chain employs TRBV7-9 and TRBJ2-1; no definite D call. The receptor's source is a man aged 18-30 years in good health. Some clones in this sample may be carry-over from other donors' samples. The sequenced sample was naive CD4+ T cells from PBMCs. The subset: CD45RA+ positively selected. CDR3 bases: TGTGCCAGCAGCTGGACGGAGTTAGCTCAGTTCTTC. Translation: CASSWTELAQFF.